This section outlines one TCR beta chain sequence together with its context. This sample was included in a study of cytomegalovirus exposure and HLA in healthy donors. With 60 Vbeta and 13 Jbeta primers, the PCR was carried out. Clones were read by immunoSEQ multiplex PCR, and TCRdb kept only the in-frame ones, dropping some. The sample includes 200,000 to 250,000 clones. Trimming removed 4 bases at V and 6 bases at J, with 9 bases between. This CDR3 comprises 12 residues. Per the germline V gene, CDR1 is MNHNS and CDR2 is SASEGT. The TCR was taken from a girl aged 2-10 years in good health and CMV-seropositive. The genes are TRBV6-1 and TRBJ1-2; D unclear. The sample comprised PBMCs. CDR3 DNA: TGTGCCAGCAGTGGACTTGCGGATGGCTACACCTTC. This encodes CASSGLADGYTF.